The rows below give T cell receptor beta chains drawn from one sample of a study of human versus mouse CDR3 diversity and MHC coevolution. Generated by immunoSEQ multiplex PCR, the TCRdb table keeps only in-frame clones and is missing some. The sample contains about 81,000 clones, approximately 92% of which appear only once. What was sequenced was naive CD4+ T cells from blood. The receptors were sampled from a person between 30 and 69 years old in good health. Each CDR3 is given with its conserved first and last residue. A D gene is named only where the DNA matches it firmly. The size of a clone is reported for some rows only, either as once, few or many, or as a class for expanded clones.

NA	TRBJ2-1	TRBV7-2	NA	CASSLDSSYNEQFF	TGTGCCAGCAGCTTGGACAGCTCCTACAATGAGCAGTTCTTC
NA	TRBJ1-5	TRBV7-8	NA	CASSLSGMGFYSNQPQHF	TGTGCCAGCAGCTTATCGGGGATGGGATTTTATAGCAATCAGCCCCAGCATTTT
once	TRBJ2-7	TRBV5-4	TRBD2	CASSPGGPAGGREQYF	TGTGCCAGCAGCCCAGGGGGGCCAGCGGGAGGTCGAGAGCAGTACTTC
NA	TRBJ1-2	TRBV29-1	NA	CSPGEVVGGYTF	TGCAGCCCCGGGGAGGTAGTAGGGGGCTACACCTTC
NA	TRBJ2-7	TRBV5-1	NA	CASSLGQDSYEQYF	TGCGCCAGCAGCTTGGGGCAGGACTCCTACGAGCAGTACTTC
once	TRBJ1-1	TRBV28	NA	CASSLPGHVNTEAFF	TGTGCCAGCAGTCTCCCGGGACATGTGAACACTGAAGCTTTCTTT
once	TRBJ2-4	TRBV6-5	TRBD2	CATSLGGGNIQYF	TGTGCCACCTCGTTGGGGGGAGGGAACATTCAGTACTTC
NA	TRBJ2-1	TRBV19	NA	CASSRRRGAQTRFF	TGTGCCAGTAGTCGCAGACGGGGGGCGCAAACACGGTTCTTC
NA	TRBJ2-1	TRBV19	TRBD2	CASSPWVAGGNNEQFF	TGTGCCAGTAGCCCCTGGGTCGCGGGAGGTAACAATGAGCAGTTCTTC
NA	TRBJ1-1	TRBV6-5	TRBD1	CASSFSGGEAFF	TGTGCCAGCAGTTTCTCAGGGGGCGAAGCTTTCTTT
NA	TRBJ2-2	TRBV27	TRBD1	CASRKGAQTGELFF	TGTGCCAGCAGAAAGGGGGCGCAGACCGGGGAGCTGTTTTTT
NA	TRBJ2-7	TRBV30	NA	CAWSNTGPYEQYF	TGTGCCTGGAGTAACACAGGGCCCTACGAGCAGTACTTC
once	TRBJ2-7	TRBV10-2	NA	CASSGSDRNYEQYF	TGCGCCAGCAGTGGCTCAGACAGGAACTACGAGCAGTACTTC
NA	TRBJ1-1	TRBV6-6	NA	CASSPAGLPTEAFF	TGTGCCAGCAGCCCCGCGGGGCTGCCCACTGAAGCTTTCTTT
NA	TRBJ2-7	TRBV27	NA	CASSSRGLSSYEQYF	TGTGCCAGCAGTTCTCGAGGCCTCAGCTCCTACGAGCAGTACTTC
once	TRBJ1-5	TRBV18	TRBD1	CASSQNGQGSYQPQHF	TGTGCCAGCTCTCAGAACGGACAGGGGAGTTATCAGCCCCAGCATTTT
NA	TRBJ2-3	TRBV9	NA	CASSVGTDRDTQYF	TGTGCCAGCAGCGTCGGGACGGACAGAGATACGCAGTATTTT
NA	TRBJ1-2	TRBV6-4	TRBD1	CASSDSHRGGYTF	TGTGCCAGCAGTGACTCGCACAGGGGAGGCTACACCTTC
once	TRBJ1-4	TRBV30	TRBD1	CAWSPGQAGGEKLFF	TGTGCCTGGAGTCCCGGACAGGCGGGGGGTGAAAAACTGTTTTTT
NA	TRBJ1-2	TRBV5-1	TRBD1	CASSPGQGAGYGYTF	TGCGCCAGCAGCCCGGGACAGGGGGCAGGCTATGGCTACACCTTC
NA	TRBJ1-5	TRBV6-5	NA	CASSPRARKFQPQHF	TGTGCCAGCAGCCCACGCGCTAGAAAATTTCAGCCCCAGCATTTT
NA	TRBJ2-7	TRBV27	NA	CASSLNSPERYEQYF	TGTGCCAGCAGTTTAAACAGTCCTGAACGGTACGAGCAGTACTTC
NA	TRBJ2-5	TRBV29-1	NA	CSGGGEETQYF	TGCAGTGGGGGCGGCGAGGAGACCCAGTACTTC
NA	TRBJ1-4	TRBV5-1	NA	CASSLTGLEGEKLFF	TGCGCCAGCAGCTTGACAGGGCTCGAAGGTGAAAAACTGTTTTTT
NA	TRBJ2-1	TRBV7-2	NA	CASSLTGKFTHEQFF	TGTGCCAGCAGCTTAACGGGGAAGTTTACCCATGAGCAGTTCTTC
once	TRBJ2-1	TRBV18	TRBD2	CASSPLALAGGGEQFF	TGTGCCAGCTCACCACTTGCGCTAGCGGGAGGCGGTGAGCAGTTCTTC
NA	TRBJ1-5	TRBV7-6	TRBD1	CASSLAAGGHQPQHF	TGTGCCAGCAGCTTAGCGGCAGGGGGCCATCAGCCCCAGCATTTT